This is a list of T cell receptor beta chains from one sample in a study of blood T cell repertoires in COVID-19. Libraries were prepared by immunoSEQ multiplex PCR; TCRdb keeps only in-frame clonotypes and omits some of them. The sample has under 150,000 clones; more than 75% are singletons. Specimen: peripheral blood. The receptors originated from a man between 60 and 75 years old with acute or convalescent COVID-19. Both conserved end residues are part of each CDR3. Each record gives: V gene, clone size, D gene, J gene, CDR3 DNA, CDR3 protein. The D gene is left open where the match is weak. Rows give clone size only sometimes, using once, few, many, or a class for an expanded clone.

v_gene: TRBV11-3
abundance: NA
d_gene: NA
j_gene: TRBJ2-3
CDR3nt: TGTGCCAGCAGCTCGACACTGGGAGATACGCAGTATTTT
CDR3aa: CASSSTLGDTQYF

v_gene: TRBV5-6
abundance: NA
d_gene: TRBD2
j_gene: TRBJ2-1
CDR3nt: TGTGCCAGCAGTCTAGAGGGGCTAGCGGGATACTACGGCAATGAGCAGTTCTTC
CDR3aa: CASSLEGLAGYYGNEQFF

v_gene: TRBV27
abundance: NA
d_gene: NA
j_gene: TRBJ2-1
CDR3nt: TGTGCCAGCAGTTTGGCCGGGACTCCTTGGAATGAGCAGTTCTTC
CDR3aa: CASSLAGTPWNEQFF

v_gene: TRBV6-5
abundance: NA
d_gene: TRBD1
j_gene: TRBJ1-6
CDR3nt: TGTGCCAGCAGTCCCGGGACAGTCTCCCTCCACTTT
CDR3aa: CASSPGTVSLHF

v_gene: TRBV6-5
abundance: NA
d_gene: NA
j_gene: TRBJ1-3
CDR3nt: TGTGCCAGCACCAGGGGTTCTGGAAACACCATATATTTT
CDR3aa: CASTRGSGNTIYF

v_gene: TRBV11-2
abundance: NA
d_gene: NA
j_gene: TRBJ2-3
CDR3nt: TGTGCCAGCAGCTTGGCCGAAGATACGCAGTATTTT
CDR3aa: CASSLAEDTQYF

v_gene: TRBV30
abundance: NA
d_gene: TRBD2
j_gene: TRBJ2-7
CDR3nt: TGTGCCTGGAGTGTGGGACTAGCGGGAGCAGGGTTC
CDR3aa: CAWSVGLAGAGF

v_gene: TRBV6-5
abundance: NA
d_gene: TRBD1
j_gene: TRBJ1-4
CDR3nt: TGTGCCAGCAGACTACAGGGGGCGGATGAAAAACTGTTTTTT
CDR3aa: CASRLQGADEKLFF

v_gene: TRBV11-2
abundance: NA
d_gene: TRBD2
j_gene: TRBJ2-1
CDR3nt: TGTGCCAGCAGCTCGGTGGGACTAGCGGGATTGGGTGAGCAGTTCTTC
CDR3aa: CASSSVGLAGLGEQFF

v_gene: TRBV6-5
abundance: NA
d_gene: TRBD2
j_gene: TRBJ2-3
CDR3nt: TGTGCCACCCAAACGGGGGTAGCGGGACGAGATACGCAGTATTTT
CDR3aa: CATQTGVAGRDTQYF

v_gene: TRBV5-1
abundance: NA
d_gene: NA
j_gene: TRBJ2-7
CDR3nt: TGCGCCAGCAGCTTTCAGGAGGGGGCGGGGGAGCAGTACTTC
CDR3aa: CASSFQEGAGEQYF

v_gene: TRBV15
abundance: NA
d_gene: NA
j_gene: TRBJ2-5
CDR3nt: TGTGCCACCAGCAGAGATAGGGGGTCAGACAGGTACCAAGAGACCCAGTACTTC
CDR3aa: CATSRDRGSDRYQETQYF

v_gene: TRBV19
abundance: NA
d_gene: NA
j_gene: TRBJ1-3
CDR3nt: TGTGCCAGTAGTTCTTGGCTTGGAAACACCATATATTTT
CDR3aa: CASSSWLGNTIYF

v_gene: TRBV29-1
abundance: NA
d_gene: TRBD2
j_gene: TRBJ2-3
CDR3nt: TGCAGCGCCCCTAGCGGTCGTAGCACAGATACGCAGTATTTT
CDR3aa: CSAPSGRSTDTQYF

v_gene: TRBV30
abundance: NA
d_gene: NA
j_gene: TRBJ1-4
CDR3nt: TGTGCCTGGAGTGTCGGAGTAGGTGATGAAAAACTGTTTTTT
CDR3aa: CAWSVGVGDEKLFF

v_gene: TRBV2
abundance: NA
d_gene: NA
j_gene: TRBJ2-7
CDR3nt: TGTGCCAGCAGGGCGGACTCAGCTTCACTCTACGAGCAGTACTTC
CDR3aa: CASRADSASLYEQYF

v_gene: TRBV23-1
abundance: few
d_gene: NA
j_gene: TRBJ2-7
CDR3nt: TGCGCCAGCAGTCAATCGGGCACCGAGCAGTACTTC
CDR3aa: CASSQSGTEQYF

v_gene: TRBV5-1
abundance: NA
d_gene: TRBD2
j_gene: TRBJ2-3
CDR3nt: TGCGCCAGCAGTTCTAGCGGATACACAGATACGCAGTATTTT
CDR3aa: CASSSSGYTDTQYF

v_gene: TRBV2
abundance: few
d_gene: TRBD1
j_gene: TRBJ1-4
CDR3nt: TGTGCCAGCAGTCCATCCCACAGGGGGACTAATGAAAAACTGTTTTTT
CDR3aa: CASSPSHRGTNEKLFF

v_gene: TRBV10-2
abundance: NA
d_gene: TRBD1
j_gene: TRBJ1-1
CDR3nt: TGCGCCAGCAGTCGACAGGGGGCGAGGGATAACACTGAAGCTTTCTTT
CDR3aa: CASSRQGARDNTEAFF

v_gene: TRBV4-1
abundance: NA
d_gene: TRBD1
j_gene: TRBJ2-7
CDR3nt: TGCGCCAGCAGCCACATTGGGGGGACAGGGCCCGAGCAGTACTTC
CDR3aa: CASSHIGGTGPEQYF

v_gene: TRBV7-2
abundance: NA
d_gene: TRBD1
j_gene: TRBJ2-1
CDR3nt: TGTGCCGGCAGGGACAGGTACGATCATGAGCAGTTCTTC
CDR3aa: CAGRDRYDHEQFF

v_gene: TRBV6-5
abundance: NA
d_gene: NA
j_gene: TRBJ2-1
CDR3nt: TGTGCCACACAGCCGCCCAGCTCCTACAATGAGCAGTTCTTC
CDR3aa: CATQPPSSYNEQFF

v_gene: TRBV2
abundance: once
d_gene: TRBD1
j_gene: TRBJ1-4
CDR3nt: TGTGCCAGCAGTTCGGACAGGGAGAATGAAAAACTGTTTTTT
CDR3aa: CASSSDRENEKLFF

v_gene: TRBV6-5
abundance: NA
d_gene: TRBD1
j_gene: TRBJ1-2
CDR3nt: TGTGCCAGCACCGACGGACAGGGGGGGAACTATGGCTACACCTTC
CDR3aa: CASTDGQGGNYGYTF

v_gene: TRBV21-1
abundance: NA
d_gene: NA
j_gene: TRBJ1-5
CDR3nt: TGTGCCAGCAGCAAAGTGCGGGACAGGGGAAAGGTTAGATTTAGGATTCAGCCCCAGCATTTT
CDR3aa: CASSKVRDRGKVRFRIQPQHF

v_gene: TRBV4-1
abundance: many
d_gene: TRBD2
j_gene: TRBJ2-7
CDR3nt: TGCGCCAGCAGCCAAGGCGGGGGCTACGAGCAGTACTTC
CDR3aa: CASSQGGGYEQYF

v_gene: TRBV18
abundance: NA
d_gene: NA
j_gene: TRBJ1-4
CDR3nt: TGTGCCAGCTCACCACCGTCGGGGATGGGTGAAAAACTGTTTTTT
CDR3aa: CASSPPSGMGEKLFF

v_gene: TRBV11-2
abundance: NA
d_gene: TRBD1
j_gene: TRBJ1-1
CDR3nt: TGTGCCAGCAGCTTAGCCCCGGGACAGGGAGAAGCTTTCTTT
CDR3aa: CASSLAPGQGEAFF

v_gene: TRBV10-3
abundance: once
d_gene: TRBD2
j_gene: TRBJ2-1
CDR3nt: TGTGCCATCAGCTCCGGGACTAGCGGATACAATGAGCAGTTCTTC
CDR3aa: CAISSGTSGYNEQFF

v_gene: TRBV7-3
abundance: NA
d_gene: TRBD2
j_gene: TRBJ2-3
CDR3nt: TGTGCCAGCAGCCCGGGGACTAGCGGGAGGGCGAGGGATACGCAGTATTTT
CDR3aa: CASSPGTSGRARDTQYF

v_gene: TRBV18
abundance: once
d_gene: TRBD1
j_gene: TRBJ1-3
CDR3nt: TGTGCCAGCTCACCGGGGGGGACAGGGTCCTCTGGAAACACCATATATTTT
CDR3aa: CASSPGGTGSSGNTIYF

v_gene: TRBV3-1/TRBV3-2
abundance: NA
d_gene: NA
j_gene: TRBJ2-2
CDR3nt: TGTGCCAGCCAGGCCACAGGGAACACCGGGGAGCTGTTTTTT
CDR3aa: CASQATGNTGELFF

v_gene: TRBV28
abundance: NA
d_gene: NA
j_gene: TRBJ1-2
CDR3nt: TGTGCCAGCAGTAAGACAGGAAACTATGGCTACACCTTC
CDR3aa: CASSKTGNYGYTF

v_gene: TRBV6-6
abundance: few
d_gene: NA
j_gene: TRBJ1-4
CDR3nt: TGTGCCAGCAGTTACTCGACGGGGGGTAATGAAAAACTGTTTTTT
CDR3aa: CASSYSTGGNEKLFF

v_gene: TRBV2
abundance: NA
d_gene: TRBD1
j_gene: TRBJ1-6
CDR3nt: TGTGCCAGCAGTGAAGTACGACAGGGCAATTCACCCCTCCACTTT
CDR3aa: CASSEVRQGNSPLHF

v_gene: TRBV5-8
abundance: NA
d_gene: TRBD1
j_gene: TRBJ2-5
CDR3nt: TGTGCCAGCAGCCCACCGGGACAGGGTTGGAAGACCCAGTACTTC
CDR3aa: CASSPPGQGWKTQYF

v_gene: TRBV10-3
abundance: NA
d_gene: TRBD1
j_gene: TRBJ1-4
CDR3nt: TGTGCCATCAGTGGACAGGGTACCGAAAAACTGTTTTTT
CDR3aa: CAISGQGTEKLFF

v_gene: TRBV10-2
abundance: once
d_gene: TRBD1
j_gene: TRBJ1-2
CDR3nt: TGCGCCAGCATCCAGGGGGTGAACTATGGCTACACCTTC
CDR3aa: CASIQGVNYGYTF

v_gene: TRBV30
abundance: once
d_gene: TRBD1
j_gene: TRBJ1-2
CDR3nt: TGTGCCAGAGGACAGGGGGCCTATGGCTACACCTTC
CDR3aa: CARGQGAYGYTF

v_gene: TRBV5-3
abundance: NA
d_gene: NA
j_gene: TRBJ2-1
CDR3nt: TGTGCCAGAAGCCCCAAGGGGGAGGGCTACAATAATGAGCAGTTCTTC
CDR3aa: CARSPKGEGYNNEQFF

v_gene: TRBV2
abundance: NA
d_gene: NA
j_gene: TRBJ2-7
CDR3nt: TGTGCCAGCAGTGGGGTAACCGGGAGTATCAAGCAGTACTTC
CDR3aa: CASSGVTGSIKQYF

v_gene: TRBV27
abundance: NA
d_gene: NA
j_gene: TRBJ2-5
CDR3nt: TGTGCCAGCAGTCTAAGAGTAAGGGGCCTTATGGGGGAGACCCAGTACTTC
CDR3aa: CASSLRVRGLMGETQYF

v_gene: TRBV29-1
abundance: few
d_gene: NA
j_gene: TRBJ1-3
CDR3nt: TGCAGCGCAGGACAGAGGTCTGGAAACACCATATATTTT
CDR3aa: CSAGQRSGNTIYF

v_gene: TRBV5-6
abundance: once
d_gene: NA
j_gene: TRBJ2-5
CDR3nt: TGTGCCAGCAGCTTGGACCAATGGAGGGAGACCCAGTACTTC
CDR3aa: CASSLDQWRETQYF

v_gene: TRBV7-9
abundance: once
d_gene: NA
j_gene: TRBJ1-1
CDR3nt: TGTGCCAGCAGCTTAGTTGAGAGTAACACTGAAGCTTTCTTT
CDR3aa: CASSLVESNTEAFF

v_gene: TRBV13
abundance: NA
d_gene: NA
j_gene: TRBJ2-1
CDR3nt: TGTGCCAGCAGCTTAACTAGCAATGAGCAGTTCTTC
CDR3aa: CASSLTSNEQFF

v_gene: TRBV20-1
abundance: few
d_gene: NA
j_gene: TRBJ2-7
CDR3nt: TGCAGTGCTAGTCGACTACCGACCTACGAGCAGTACTTC
CDR3aa: CSASRLPTYEQYF

v_gene: TRBV5-1
abundance: few
d_gene: NA
j_gene: TRBJ1-3
CDR3nt: TGCGCCAGCAGCCCGGAAGGGGTGGGAAACACCATATATTTT
CDR3aa: CASSPEGVGNTIYF

v_gene: TRBV7-9
abundance: NA
d_gene: NA
j_gene: TRBJ1-6
CDR3nt: TGTGCCAGCAGCTCCCACCGCGGGCCGATGGTTTCACCCCTCCACTTT
CDR3aa: CASSSHRGPMVSPLHF

v_gene: TRBV19
abundance: once
d_gene: NA
j_gene: TRBJ1-5
CDR3nt: TGTGCCAGTAGTATGAGTCTCAGGTACAGTCAGCCCCAGCATTTT
CDR3aa: CASSMSLRYSQPQHF

v_gene: TRBV19
abundance: NA
d_gene: NA
j_gene: TRBJ1-2
CDR3nt: TGTGCCAGTAGTATAAACAGGGTTGGCTACACCTTC
CDR3aa: CASSINRVGYTF

v_gene: TRBV23-1
abundance: NA
d_gene: NA
j_gene: TRBJ2-1
CDR3nt: TGCGCCAGCAGTCGACCGGAACTAGCACACCACCACAATGAGCAGTTCTTC
CDR3aa: CASSRPELAHHHNEQFF

v_gene: TRBV2
abundance: NA
d_gene: NA
j_gene: TRBJ1-5
CDR3nt: TGTGCCAGCAGCAATCCAGGGGATTGGGGGCAGCCCCAGCATTTT
CDR3aa: CASSNPGDWGQPQHF

v_gene: TRBV30
abundance: NA
d_gene: TRBD1
j_gene: TRBJ2-7
CDR3nt: TGTGCCTGGAGTACAGGGGCCTACGAGCAGTACTTC
CDR3aa: CAWSTGAYEQYF

v_gene: TRBV4-1
abundance: NA
d_gene: NA
j_gene: TRBJ1-1
CDR3nt: TGCGCCAGCAGCCAAGATAGAAACACTGAAGCTTTCTTT
CDR3aa: CASSQDRNTEAFF

v_gene: TRBV10-2
abundance: NA
d_gene: TRBD1
j_gene: TRBJ1-2
CDR3nt: TGCGCCAGCAGTGAGACGGGACAGGGGAACTATGGCTACACCTTC
CDR3aa: CASSETGQGNYGYTF